The rows below give T cell receptor beta chains drawn from one sample of a study of identical twins. TCRdb reprocessed the 5' RACE reads via MiXCR and lists one record per CDR3 protein. Here the sample spans some 1,700,000 distinct CDR3 sequences, 25% to 35% being singletons. Input material: cord blood. These receptors were obtained from a newborn girl in good health. Each CDR3 is given with its conserved first and last residue. Fields, in order: J gene, clone size, D gene, V gene, CDR3 protein, CDR3 DNA. A D gene is named only where the DNA matches it firmly. A clone size is listed for some rows: how often the clone was seen (once, few, many), or a class if it is expanded.

>TRBJ2-4|-|TRBD2|TRBV2
CASSAFREGAKNIQYF
TGTGCCAGCAGTGCCTTCAGGGAGGGGGCCAAAAACATTCAGTACTTC
>TRBJ1-1|once|-|TRBV30
CAWSGTRTEAFF
TGTGCCTGGAGTGGAACCAGGACTGAAGCTTTCTTT
>TRBJ1-3|few|-|TRBV5-1
CASSLEGAPGNTIYF
TGCGCCAGCAGCTTAGAAGGGGCCCCTGGAAACACCATATATTTT
>TRBJ1-5|once|TRBD1|TRBV20-1
CSARYRGGLNQPQHF
TGCAGTGCTAGGTACAGGGGAGGGTTAAATCAGCCCCAGCATTTT
>TRBJ1-5|-|-|TRBV20-1
CSARGPHLYSNQPQHF
TGCAGTGCTAGGGGCCCACACTTATATAGCAATCAGCCCCAGCATTTT
>TRBJ2-2|-|-|TRBV29-1
CSASRRAGSNTGELFF
TGCAGCGCTTCGAGGCGGGCAGGCTCGAACACCGGGGAGCTGTTTTTT
>TRBJ2-1|-|TRBD2|TRBV4-2
CASSQGTSGDYNEQFF
TGTGCCAGCAGCCAAGGGACTAGCGGGGACTACAATGAGCAGTTCTTC
>TRBJ2-2|once|-|TRBV3-1
CASSQKSRRLVSGELFF
TGTGCCAGCAGCCAAAAGTCCCGCCGACTAGTATCCGGGGAGCTGTTTTTT
>TRBJ1-4|-|TRBD1|TRBV5-1
CASSPATGGLEKLFF
TGCGCCAGCAGCCCGGCGACAGGGGGGCTTGAAAAACTGTTTTTT
>TRBJ1-5|-|TRBD1|TRBV6-1
CASSGNRGGSNQPQHF
TGTGCCAGCAGTGGTAACAGGGGAGGCAGCAATCAGCCCCAGCATTTT
>TRBJ1-3|few|-|TRBV11-3
CASSLGRRNTIYF
TGTGCCAGCAGCTTGGGACGAAGAAACACCATATATTTT
>TRBJ1-1|few|-|TRBV5-1
CASSLGEAGRGFF
TGCGCCAGCAGCTTGGGTGAAGCTGGGCGGGGTTTCTTT
>TRBJ2-7|few|-|TRBV3-1
CASSQKQIEQYF
TGTGCCAGCAGCCAAAAGCAAATTGAGCAGTACTTC
>TRBJ2-1|few|TRBD2|TRBV20-1
CSARKRERGNEQFF
TGCAGTGCTAGAAAGCGGGAGAGGGGTAACGAGCAGTTCTTC
>TRBJ2-7|-|-|TRBV12-3/TRBV12-4
CASSTLRAYGEQYF
TGTGCCAGCTCCACACTACGGGCCTACGGCGAGCAGTACTTC
>TRBJ1-1|-|-|TRBV29-1
CSVKHFPNTEAFF
TGCAGCGTGAAACATTTCCCGAACACTGAAGCTTTCTTT
>TRBJ1-1|-|-|TRBV10-3
CAISGTLNTEAFF
TGTGCCATCAGTGGGACTTTGAACACTGAAGCTTTCTTT
>TRBJ1-1|many|-|TRBV5-1
CASSLEGLNTEAFF
TGCGCCAGCAGCTTGGAGGGCCTGAACACTGAAGCTTTCTTT
>TRBJ2-4|many|-|TRBV2
CANRRDAKNIQYF
TGTGCCAACAGGAGGGACGCAAAAAACATTCAGTACTTC
>TRBJ2-3|-|-|TRBV5-6
CASKGRASTDTQYF
TGTGCCAGCAAAGGCCGGGCTAGCACAGATACGCAGTATTTT
>TRBJ1-1|-|-|TRBV5-4
CASAEGGPNTEAFF
TGTGCCAGCGCGGAGGGAGGGCCCAACACTGAAGCTTTCTTT
>TRBJ2-1|-|-|TRBV20-1
CSARPGTHNEQFF
TGCAGTGCTAGACCTGGGACTCACAATGAGCAGTTCTTC
>TRBJ2-3|-|TRBD2|TRBV7-2
CASSPRGLGRDTQYF
TGTGCCAGCAGCCCTCGGGGACTAGGAAGAGATACGCAGTATTTT
>TRBJ2-1|few|TRBD2|TRBV27
CASTTKGLAGNEQFF
TGTGCCAGCACCACGAAGGGACTAGCGGGGAATGAGCAGTTCTTC
>TRBJ1-4|-|TRBD1|TRBV27
CASRPLDRGRYEKLFF
TGTGCCAGCAGACCCCTCGACAGGGGGCGTTATGAAAAACTGTTTTTT
>TRBJ2-7|-|-|TRBV20-1
CSARDVRPYEQYF
TGCAGTGCTAGAGATGTCCGGCCCTACGAGCAGTACTTC
>TRBJ2-3|few|-|TRBV28
CASGGSLGGTDTQYF
TGTGCCAGCGGGGGAAGCTTAGGGGGAACAGATACGCAGTATTTT
>TRBJ2-1|many|TRBD2|TRBV5-1
CASSFSAGETYNEQFF
TGCGCCAGCAGCTTTTCGGCGGGGGAAACCTACAATGAGCAGTTCTTC
>TRBJ2-3|many|TRBD1|TRBV5-6
CASSLVTGTGITDTQYF
TGTGCCAGCAGCTTGGTTACCGGGACAGGGATCACAGATACGCAGTATTTT
>TRBJ2-7|few|TRBD1|TRBV28
CASSLGGQGFNEQYF
TGTGCCAGCAGTTTAGGGGGACAGGGGTTCAACGAGCAGTACTTC
>TRBJ1-2|-|TRBD1|TRBV29-1
CSVDRGRDYGYTF
TGCAGCGTGGACAGGGGGCGAGACTATGGCTACACCTTC
>TRBJ1-1|few|-|TRBV9
CASLPASGGNTEAFF
TGTGCCAGCTTGCCCGCATCTGGGGGGAACACTGAAGCTTTCTTT
>TRBJ2-1|few|-|TRBV11-3
CASSLTSGSAYNEQFF
TGTGCCAGCAGCTTAACGTCGGGGAGTGCCTACAATGAGCAGTTCTTC
>TRBJ2-1|-|-|TRBV12-3/TRBV12-4
CASSLDGGRAAFEQFF
TGTGCCAGCAGTTTAGACGGGGGCAGAGCGGCATTTGAGCAGTTCTTC
>TRBJ1-2|few|TRBD1|TRBV10-3
CAIRISGTANYGYTF
TGTGCCATCAGGATCTCCGGGACAGCTAACTATGGCTACACCTTC
>TRBJ2-3|-|TRBD2|TRBV6-4
CASSTSGRSDTQYF
TGTGCCAGCAGTACTAGCGGGAGATCAGATACGCAGTATTTT
>TRBJ2-7|many|-|TRBV7-9
CASSLSSGGPYEQYF
TGTGCCAGCAGTCTTTCATCTGGCGGCCCCTACGAGCAGTACTTC
>TRBJ2-1|few|-|TRBV6-2/TRBV6-3
CASSYSGKGLPLSEQFF
TGTGCCAGCAGTTACTCGGGGAAGGGGCTACCCCTGAGTGAGCAGTTCTTC
>TRBJ2-5|few|TRBD2|TRBV12-3/TRBV12-4
CASRALLADQETQYF
TGTGCCAGCAGAGCGCTCCTAGCGGACCAAGAGACCCAGTACTTC